This T cell receptor (beta chain) was sequenced during a study of cytomegalovirus exposure and HLA in healthy donors. This clone has more than one count but fewer than ten. Vbeta (60) and Jbeta (13) primers were used in the PCR. Sequencing used immunoSEQ multiplex PCR; TCRdb keeps in-frame clones, though not all of them. Of approximately 130,000 clones listed, approximately 82% are singletons. V was pared by 4 bases and J by 8 bases, with 6 bases of the junction left unmatched. Per the germline V gene, CDR1 is MRHNA and CDR2 is SNTAGT. This CDR3 region has 14 residues. The donors (healthy individuals) were bone marrow donors.

The chain couples TRBV6-4 to TRBJ2-1, with 9 nucleotides matching TRBD2. The specimen was PBMCs. This sequence originates from a boy aged 2-15 years in good health and CMV-seronegative. The CDR3 DNA reads TGTGCCAGCAGTGTTGCGGGAGGGATCGATGAGCAGTTCTTC. Translating it yields CASSVAGGIDEQFF.